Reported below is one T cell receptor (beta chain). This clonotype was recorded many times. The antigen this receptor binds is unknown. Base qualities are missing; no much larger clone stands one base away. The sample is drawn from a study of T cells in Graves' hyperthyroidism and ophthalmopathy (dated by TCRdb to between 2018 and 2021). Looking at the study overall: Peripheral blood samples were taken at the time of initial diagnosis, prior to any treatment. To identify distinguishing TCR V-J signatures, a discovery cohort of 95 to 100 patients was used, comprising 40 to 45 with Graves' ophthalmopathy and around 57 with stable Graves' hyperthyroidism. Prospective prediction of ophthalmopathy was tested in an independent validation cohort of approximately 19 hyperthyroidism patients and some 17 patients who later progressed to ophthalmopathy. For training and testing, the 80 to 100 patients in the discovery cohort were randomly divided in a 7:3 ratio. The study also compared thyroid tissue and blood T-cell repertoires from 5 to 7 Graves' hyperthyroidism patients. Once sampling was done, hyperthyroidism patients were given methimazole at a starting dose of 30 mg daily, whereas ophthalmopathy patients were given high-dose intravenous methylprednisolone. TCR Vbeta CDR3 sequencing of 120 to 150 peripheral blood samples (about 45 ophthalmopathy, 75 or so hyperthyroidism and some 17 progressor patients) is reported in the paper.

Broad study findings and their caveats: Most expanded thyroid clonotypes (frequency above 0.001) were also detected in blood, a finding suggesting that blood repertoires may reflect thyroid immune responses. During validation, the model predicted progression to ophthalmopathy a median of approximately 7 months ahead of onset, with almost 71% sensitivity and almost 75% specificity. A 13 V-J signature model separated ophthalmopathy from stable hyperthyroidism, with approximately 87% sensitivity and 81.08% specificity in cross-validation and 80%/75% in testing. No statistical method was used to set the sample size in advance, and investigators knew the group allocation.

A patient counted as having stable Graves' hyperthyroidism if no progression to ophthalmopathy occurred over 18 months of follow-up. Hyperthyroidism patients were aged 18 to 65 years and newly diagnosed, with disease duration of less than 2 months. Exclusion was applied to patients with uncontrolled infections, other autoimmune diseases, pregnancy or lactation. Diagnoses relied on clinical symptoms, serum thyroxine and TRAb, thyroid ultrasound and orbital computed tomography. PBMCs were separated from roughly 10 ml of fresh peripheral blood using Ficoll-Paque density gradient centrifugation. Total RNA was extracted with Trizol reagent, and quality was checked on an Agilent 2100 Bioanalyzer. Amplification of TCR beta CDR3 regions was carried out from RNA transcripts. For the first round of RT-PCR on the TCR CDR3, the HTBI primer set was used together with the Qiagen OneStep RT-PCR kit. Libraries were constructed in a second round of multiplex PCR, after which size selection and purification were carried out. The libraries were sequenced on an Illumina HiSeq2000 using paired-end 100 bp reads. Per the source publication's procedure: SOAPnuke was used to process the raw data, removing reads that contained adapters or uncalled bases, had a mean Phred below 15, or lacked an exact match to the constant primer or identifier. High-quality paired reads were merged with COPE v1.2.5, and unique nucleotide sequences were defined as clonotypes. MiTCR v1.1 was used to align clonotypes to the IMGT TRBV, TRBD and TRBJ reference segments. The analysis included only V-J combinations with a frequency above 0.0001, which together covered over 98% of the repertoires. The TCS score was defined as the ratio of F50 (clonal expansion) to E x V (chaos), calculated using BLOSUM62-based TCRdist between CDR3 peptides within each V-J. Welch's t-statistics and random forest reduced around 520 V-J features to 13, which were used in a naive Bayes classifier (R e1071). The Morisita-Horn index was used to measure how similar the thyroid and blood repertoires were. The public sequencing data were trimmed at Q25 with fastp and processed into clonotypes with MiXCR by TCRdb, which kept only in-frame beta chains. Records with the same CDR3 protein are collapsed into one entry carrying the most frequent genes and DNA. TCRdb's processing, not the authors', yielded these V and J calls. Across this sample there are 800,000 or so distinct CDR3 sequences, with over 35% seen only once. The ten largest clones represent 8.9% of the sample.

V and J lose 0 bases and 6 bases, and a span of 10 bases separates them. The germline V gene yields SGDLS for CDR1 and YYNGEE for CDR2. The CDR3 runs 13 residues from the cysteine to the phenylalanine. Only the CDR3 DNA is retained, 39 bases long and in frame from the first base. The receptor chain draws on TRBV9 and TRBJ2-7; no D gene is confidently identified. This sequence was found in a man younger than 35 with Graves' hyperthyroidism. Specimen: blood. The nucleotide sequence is TGTGCCAGCAGCGTAGCAGGTAAAGGCGAGCAGTACTTC. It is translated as CASSVAGKGEQYF.